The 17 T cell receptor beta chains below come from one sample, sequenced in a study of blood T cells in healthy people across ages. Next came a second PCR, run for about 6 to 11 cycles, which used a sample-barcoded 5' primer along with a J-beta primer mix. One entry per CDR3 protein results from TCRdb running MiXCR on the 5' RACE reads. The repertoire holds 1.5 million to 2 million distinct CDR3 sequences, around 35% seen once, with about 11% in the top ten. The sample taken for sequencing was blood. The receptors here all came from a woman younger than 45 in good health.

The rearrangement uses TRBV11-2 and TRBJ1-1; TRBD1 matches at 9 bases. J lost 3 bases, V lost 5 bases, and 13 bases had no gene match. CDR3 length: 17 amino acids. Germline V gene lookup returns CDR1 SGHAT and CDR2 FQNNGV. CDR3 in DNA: TGTGCCAGCAGCCCCCTCCGGGACAGGGAGGGGGACACTGAAGCTTTCTTT. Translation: CASSPLRDREGDTEAFF.

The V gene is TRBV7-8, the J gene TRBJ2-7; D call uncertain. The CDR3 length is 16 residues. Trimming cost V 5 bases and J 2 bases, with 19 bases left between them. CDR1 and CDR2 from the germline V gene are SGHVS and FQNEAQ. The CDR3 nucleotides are TGTGCCAGCAGCCCATTGACGCGAAGGGTGACCTACGAGCAGTACTTC. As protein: CASSPLTRRVTYEQYF.

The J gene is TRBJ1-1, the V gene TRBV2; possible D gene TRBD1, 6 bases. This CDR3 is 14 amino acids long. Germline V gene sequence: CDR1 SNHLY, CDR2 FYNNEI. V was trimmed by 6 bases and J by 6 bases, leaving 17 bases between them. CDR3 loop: CASRRDKMYAEAFF. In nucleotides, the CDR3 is TGTGCCAGCAGGAGGGACAAAATGTACGCTGAAGCTTTCTTT.

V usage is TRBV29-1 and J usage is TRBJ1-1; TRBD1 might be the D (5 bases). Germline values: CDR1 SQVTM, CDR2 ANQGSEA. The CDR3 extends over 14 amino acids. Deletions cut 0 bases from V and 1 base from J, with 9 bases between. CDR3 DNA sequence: TGCAGCGTTGAAGATCGGGGGAGGAACACTGAAGCTTTCTTT. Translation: CSVEDRGRNTEAFF.

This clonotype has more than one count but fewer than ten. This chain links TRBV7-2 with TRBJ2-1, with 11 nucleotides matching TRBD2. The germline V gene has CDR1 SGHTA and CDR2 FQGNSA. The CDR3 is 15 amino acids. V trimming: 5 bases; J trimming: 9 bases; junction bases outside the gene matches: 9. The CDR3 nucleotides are TGTGCCAGCAGCCCGTGGAGTAGCGGGAGGGGTGAGCAGTTCTTC. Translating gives CASSPWSSGRGEQFF.

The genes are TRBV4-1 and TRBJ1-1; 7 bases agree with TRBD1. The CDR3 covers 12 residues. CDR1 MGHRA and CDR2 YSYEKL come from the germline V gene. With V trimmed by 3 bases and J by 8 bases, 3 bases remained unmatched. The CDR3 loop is CASSQRQGEAFF. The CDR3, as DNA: TGCGCCAGCAGCCAGCGACAGGGCGAAGCTTTCTTT.

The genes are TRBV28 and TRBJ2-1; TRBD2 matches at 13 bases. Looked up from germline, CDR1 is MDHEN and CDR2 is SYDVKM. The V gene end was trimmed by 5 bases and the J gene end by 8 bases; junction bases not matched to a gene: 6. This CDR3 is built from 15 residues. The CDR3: CASSKRTSGSYEQFF. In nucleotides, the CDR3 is TGTGCCAGCAGTAAAAGGACTAGCGGGAGCTATGAGCAGTTCTTC.

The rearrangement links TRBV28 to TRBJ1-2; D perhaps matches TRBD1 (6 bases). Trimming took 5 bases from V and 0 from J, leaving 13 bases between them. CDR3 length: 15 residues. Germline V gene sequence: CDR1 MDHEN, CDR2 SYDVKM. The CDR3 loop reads CASSARGAPNYGYTF. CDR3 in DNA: TGTGCCAGCAGTGCCAGGGGCGCCCCTAACTATGGCTACACCTTC.

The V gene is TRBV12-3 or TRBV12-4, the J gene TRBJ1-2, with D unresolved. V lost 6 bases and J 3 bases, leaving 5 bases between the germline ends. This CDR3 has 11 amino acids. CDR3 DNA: TGTGCCAGCAGCTATTACTATGGCTACACCTTC. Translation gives CASSYYYGYTF.

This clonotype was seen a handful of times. In DNA, the CDR3 is TGCAGTGCTACTCAACCGGCCTCTGAGCAGTACTTC. Its translation: CSATQPASEQYF. This sequence joins TRBV20-1 and TRBJ2-7; unclear D gene. Trimming pared 4 bases from V and 7 bases from J, leaving 14 bases between. Germline assignment: CDR1 DFQATT and CDR2 SNEGSKA (reference sequence). The CDR3 loop spans 12 amino acids.

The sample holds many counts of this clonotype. CDR3 residues: CARASSGDTQYF. The CDR3 region has the DNA TGTGCCCGGGCCTCAAGTGGAGATACGCAGTATTTT. The chain uses TRBV6-5 and TRBJ2-3; D not certain. Germline V CDR1 and CDR2: MNHEY, SVGAGI. With 11 bases removed from V and 5 bases from J, the gap between germline ends came to 14 bases. This CDR3 is 12 amino acids long.

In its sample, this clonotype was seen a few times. The CDR3 sequence: CSFGAESGSNEQFF. CDR3 DNA: TGCAGTTTCGGAGCGGAGTCAGGGAGCAATGAGCAGTTCTTC. The chain joins TRBV20-1 to TRBJ2-1, with D perhaps matching TRBD1 or TRBD2 (5 bases each). Trimming left V 8 bases short and J 6 bases short, with 20 bases between. The germline V gene has CDR1 DFQATT and CDR2 SNEGSKA (reference sequence). The CDR3 consists of 14 residues.

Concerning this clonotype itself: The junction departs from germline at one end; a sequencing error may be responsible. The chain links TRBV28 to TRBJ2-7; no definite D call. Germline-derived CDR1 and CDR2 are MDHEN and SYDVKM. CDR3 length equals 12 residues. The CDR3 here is CASTWSTYERYF. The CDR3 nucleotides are TGTGCCAGCACCTGGTCTACCTACGAGCGGTACTTC.

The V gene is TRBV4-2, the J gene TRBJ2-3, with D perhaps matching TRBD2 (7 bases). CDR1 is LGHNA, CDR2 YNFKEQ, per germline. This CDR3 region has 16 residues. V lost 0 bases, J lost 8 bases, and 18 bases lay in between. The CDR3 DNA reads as TGTGCCAGCAGCCAAGATGAGGGGGAGGGCTTATCTACGCAGTATTTT. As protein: CASSQDEGEGLSTQYF.

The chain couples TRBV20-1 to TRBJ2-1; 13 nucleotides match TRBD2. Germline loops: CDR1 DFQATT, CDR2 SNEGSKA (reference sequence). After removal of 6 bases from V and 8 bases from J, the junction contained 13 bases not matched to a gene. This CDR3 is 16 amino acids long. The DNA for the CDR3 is TGCAGTGCCTGGACTAGCGGGGGCTCTGCCCGCGATGAGCAGTTCTTC. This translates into CSAWTSGGSARDEQFF.

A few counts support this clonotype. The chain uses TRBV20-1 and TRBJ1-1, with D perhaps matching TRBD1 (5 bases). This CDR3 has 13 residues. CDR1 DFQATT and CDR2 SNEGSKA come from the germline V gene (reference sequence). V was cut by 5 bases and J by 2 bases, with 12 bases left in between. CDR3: CSASPGGNTEAFF. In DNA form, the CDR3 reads TGCAGTGCTTCCCCGGGGGGAAACACTGAAGCTTTCTTT.

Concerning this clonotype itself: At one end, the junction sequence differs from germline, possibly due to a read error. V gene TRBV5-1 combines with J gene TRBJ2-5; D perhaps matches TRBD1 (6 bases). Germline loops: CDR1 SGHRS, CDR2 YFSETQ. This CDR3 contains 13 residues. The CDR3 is CANSLDRKETQYF. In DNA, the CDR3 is TGCGCCAACAGCCTGGACAGAAAAGAGACCCAGTACTTC.